This TCR beta chain was sequenced for a study of cytomegalovirus exposure and HLA in healthy donors. The J segment lost 4 bases and the V segment lost 4 bases, leaving 8 bases of the junction unmatched. The germline V gene has CDR1 SGHTA and CDR2 FQGTGA. This CDR3 comprises 15 residues. The PCR made use of 60 Vbeta and 13 Jbeta primers. Sequenced by immunoSEQ multiplex PCR; TCRdb stores in-frame clones only, minus some. The repertoire consists of 100,000 to 150,000 clones, with roughly four fifths occurring once and the leading ten covering about 1.9%. The chain uses TRBV7-3 and TRBJ1-2, with 8 nucleotides matching TRBD1. The specimen sequenced was PBMCs. The receptor was isolated from a man over 45 in good health and CMV-seronegative. CDR3 residues: CASSSLDRGVYGYTF. The DNA of the CDR3 is TGTGCCAGCAGCTCACTAGACAGGGGAGTCTATGGCTACACCTTC.